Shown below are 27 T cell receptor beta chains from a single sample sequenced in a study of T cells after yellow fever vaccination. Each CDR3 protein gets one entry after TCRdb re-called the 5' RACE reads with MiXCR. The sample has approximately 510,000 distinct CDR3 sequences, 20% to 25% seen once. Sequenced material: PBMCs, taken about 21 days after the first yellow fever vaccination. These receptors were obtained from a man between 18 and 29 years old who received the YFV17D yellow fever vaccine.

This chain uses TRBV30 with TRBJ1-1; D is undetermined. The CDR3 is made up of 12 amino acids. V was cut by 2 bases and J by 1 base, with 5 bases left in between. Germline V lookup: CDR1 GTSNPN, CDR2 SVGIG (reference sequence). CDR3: CAWSYGNTEAFF. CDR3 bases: TGTGCCTGGAGTTACGGGAACACTGAAGCTTTCTTT.

CDR3 coding DNA: TGTGCCAGCAGCGCCATGATCGGCCCCGAGCAGTACTTC. Its protein is CASSAMIGPEQYF. The chain carries TRBV7-2 and TRBJ2-7; D is unresolved. The germline CDR1 and CDR2 sequences are SGHTA and FQGNSA. The CDR3 runs to 13 residues. V was cut by 5 bases and J by 6 bases, with 14 bases left in between.

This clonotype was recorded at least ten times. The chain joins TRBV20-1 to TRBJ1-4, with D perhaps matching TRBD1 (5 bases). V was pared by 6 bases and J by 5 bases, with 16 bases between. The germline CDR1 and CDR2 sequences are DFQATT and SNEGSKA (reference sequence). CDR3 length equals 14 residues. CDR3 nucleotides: TGCAGTGCGAGCAAGTGGGGGGAGAATGAAAAACTGTTTTTT. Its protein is CSASKWGENEKLFF.

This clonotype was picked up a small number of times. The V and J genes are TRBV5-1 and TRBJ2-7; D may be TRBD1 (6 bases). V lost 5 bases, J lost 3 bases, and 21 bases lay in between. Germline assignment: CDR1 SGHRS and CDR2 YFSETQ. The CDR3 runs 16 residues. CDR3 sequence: CASSKTTGKDYYEQYF. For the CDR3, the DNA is TGCGCCAGCAGTAAGACGACAGGAAAGGATTACTACGAGCAGTACTTC.

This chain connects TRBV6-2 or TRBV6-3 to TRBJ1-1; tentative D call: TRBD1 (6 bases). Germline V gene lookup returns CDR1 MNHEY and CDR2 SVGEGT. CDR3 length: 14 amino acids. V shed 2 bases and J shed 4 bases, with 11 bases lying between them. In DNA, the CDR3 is TGTGCCAGCAGTTACCTGGACAGTGGCACTGAAGCTTTCTTT. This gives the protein CASSYLDSGTEAFF.

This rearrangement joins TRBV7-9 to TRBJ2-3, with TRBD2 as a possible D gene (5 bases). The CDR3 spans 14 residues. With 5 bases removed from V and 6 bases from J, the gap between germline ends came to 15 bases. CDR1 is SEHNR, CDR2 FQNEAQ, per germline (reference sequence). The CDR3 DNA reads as TGTGCCAGCAGCCGGAGGACCACCCCTGATACGCAGTATTTT. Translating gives CASSRRTTPDTQYF.

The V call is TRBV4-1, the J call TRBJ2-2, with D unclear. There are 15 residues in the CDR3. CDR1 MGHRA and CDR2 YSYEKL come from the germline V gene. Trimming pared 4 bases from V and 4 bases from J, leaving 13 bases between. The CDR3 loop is CASSRPRTATGELFF. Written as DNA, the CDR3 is TGCGCCAGCAGCCGCCCGAGGACGGCCACCGGGGAGCTGTTTTTT.

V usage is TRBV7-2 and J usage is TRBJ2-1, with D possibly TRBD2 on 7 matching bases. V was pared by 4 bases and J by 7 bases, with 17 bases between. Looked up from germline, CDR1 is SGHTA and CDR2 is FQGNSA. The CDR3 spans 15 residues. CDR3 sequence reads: CASSSMGGGGNEQFF. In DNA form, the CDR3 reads TGTGCCAGCAGCTCCATGGGGGGCGGGGGAAATGAGCAGTTCTTC.

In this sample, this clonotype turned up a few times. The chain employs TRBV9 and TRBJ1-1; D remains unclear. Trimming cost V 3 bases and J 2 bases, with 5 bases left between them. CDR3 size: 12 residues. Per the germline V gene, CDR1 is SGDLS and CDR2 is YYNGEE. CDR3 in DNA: TGTGCCAGCAGCGCCTATAACACTGAAGCTTTCTTT. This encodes CASSAYNTEAFF.

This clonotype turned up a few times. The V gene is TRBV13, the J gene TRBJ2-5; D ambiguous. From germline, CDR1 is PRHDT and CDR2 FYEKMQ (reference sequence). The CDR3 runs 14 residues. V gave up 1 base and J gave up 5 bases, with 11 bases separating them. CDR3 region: CASSLVLARETQYF. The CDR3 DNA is TGTGCCAGCAGCTTAGTGTTAGCCAGGGAGACCCAGTACTTC.

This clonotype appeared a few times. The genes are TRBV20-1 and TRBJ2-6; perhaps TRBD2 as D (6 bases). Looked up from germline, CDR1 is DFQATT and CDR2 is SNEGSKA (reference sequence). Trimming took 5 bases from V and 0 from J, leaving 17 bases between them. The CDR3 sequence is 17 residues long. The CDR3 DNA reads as TGCAGTGCTCTCGCGGGGACTCCGCTCTCTGGGGCCAACGTCCTGACTTTC. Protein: CSALAGTPLSGANVLTF.

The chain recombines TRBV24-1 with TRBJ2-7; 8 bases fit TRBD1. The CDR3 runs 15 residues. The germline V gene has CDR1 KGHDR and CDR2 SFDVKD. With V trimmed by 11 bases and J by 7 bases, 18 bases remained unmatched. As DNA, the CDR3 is TGTGCCAACCTCCCCAAGGACAGGGAGGTGAGGGAGCAGTACTTC. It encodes CANLPKDREVREQYF.

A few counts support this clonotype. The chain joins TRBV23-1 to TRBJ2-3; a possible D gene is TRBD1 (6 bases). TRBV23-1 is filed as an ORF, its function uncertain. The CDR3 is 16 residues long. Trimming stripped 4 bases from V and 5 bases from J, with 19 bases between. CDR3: CASSLMGTPGLDTQYF. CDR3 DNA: TGCGCCAGCAGTCTCATGGGGACACCCGGTTTAGATACGCAGTATTTT.

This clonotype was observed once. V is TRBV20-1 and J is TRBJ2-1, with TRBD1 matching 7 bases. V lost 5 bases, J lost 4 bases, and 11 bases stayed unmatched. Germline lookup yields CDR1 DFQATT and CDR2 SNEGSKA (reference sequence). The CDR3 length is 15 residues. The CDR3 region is CSAWPPGQFYNEQFF. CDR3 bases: TGCAGTGCTTGGCCACCGGGACAGTTTTACAATGAGCAGTTCTTC.

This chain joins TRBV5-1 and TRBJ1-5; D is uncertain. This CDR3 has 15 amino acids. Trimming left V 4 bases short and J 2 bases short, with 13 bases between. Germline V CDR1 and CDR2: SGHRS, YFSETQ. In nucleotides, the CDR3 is TGCGCCAGCAGCCTGAATGAGGGCGGCAATCAGCCCCAGCATTTT. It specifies CASSLNEGGNQPQHF.

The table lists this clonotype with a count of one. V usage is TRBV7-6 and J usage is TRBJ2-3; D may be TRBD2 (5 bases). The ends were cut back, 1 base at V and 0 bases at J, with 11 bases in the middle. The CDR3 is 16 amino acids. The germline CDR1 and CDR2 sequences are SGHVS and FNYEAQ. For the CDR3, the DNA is TGTGCCAGCAGCTTAGAGTCGGGGTCTAGCACAGATACGCAGTATTTT. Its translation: CASSLESGSSTDTQYF.

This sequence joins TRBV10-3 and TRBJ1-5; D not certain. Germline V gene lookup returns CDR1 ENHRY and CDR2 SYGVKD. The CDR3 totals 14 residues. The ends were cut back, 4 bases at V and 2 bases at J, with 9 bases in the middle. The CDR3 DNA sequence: TGTGCCATCAGTGGATTGGCAGGCAATCAGCCCCAGCATTTT. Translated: CAISGLAGNQPQHF.

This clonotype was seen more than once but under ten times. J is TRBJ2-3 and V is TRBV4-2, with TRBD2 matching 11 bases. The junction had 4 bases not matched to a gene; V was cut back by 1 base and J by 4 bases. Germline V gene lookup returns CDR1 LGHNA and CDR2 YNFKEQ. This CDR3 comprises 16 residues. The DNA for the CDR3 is TGTGCCAGCAGCCAAGTTACTAGCGGGGGTTCAGATACGCAGTATTTT. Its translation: CASSQVTSGGSDTQYF.

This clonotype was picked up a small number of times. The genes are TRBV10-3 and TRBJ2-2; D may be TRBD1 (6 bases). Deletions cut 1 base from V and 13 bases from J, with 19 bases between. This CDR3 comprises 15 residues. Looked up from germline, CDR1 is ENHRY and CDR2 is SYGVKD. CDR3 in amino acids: CAISELGATGSWLFF. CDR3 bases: TGTGCCATCAGTGAGTTGGGGGCTACTGGTTCGTGGCTGTTTTTT.

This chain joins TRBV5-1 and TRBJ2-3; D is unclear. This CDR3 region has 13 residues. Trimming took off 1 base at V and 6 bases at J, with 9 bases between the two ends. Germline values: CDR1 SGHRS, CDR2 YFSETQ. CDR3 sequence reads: CASSLLTMDTQYF. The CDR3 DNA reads TGCGCCAGCAGCTTGCTCACTATGGATACGCAGTATTTT.

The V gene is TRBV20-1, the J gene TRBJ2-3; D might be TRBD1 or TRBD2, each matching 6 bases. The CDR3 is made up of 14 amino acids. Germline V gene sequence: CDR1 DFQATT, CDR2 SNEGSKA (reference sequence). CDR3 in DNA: TGCAGCCTCCACAGAGGGGGGCGCGGAGATACGCAGTATTTT. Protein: CSLHRGGRGDTQYF.

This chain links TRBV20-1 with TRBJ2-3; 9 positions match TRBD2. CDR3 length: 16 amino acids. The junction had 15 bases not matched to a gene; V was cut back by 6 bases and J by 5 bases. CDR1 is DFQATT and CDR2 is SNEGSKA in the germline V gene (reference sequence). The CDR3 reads CSATVAGVRRGDTQYF. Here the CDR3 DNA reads TGCAGTGCAACCGTAGCGGGGGTCCGGAGGGGAGATACGCAGTATTTT.

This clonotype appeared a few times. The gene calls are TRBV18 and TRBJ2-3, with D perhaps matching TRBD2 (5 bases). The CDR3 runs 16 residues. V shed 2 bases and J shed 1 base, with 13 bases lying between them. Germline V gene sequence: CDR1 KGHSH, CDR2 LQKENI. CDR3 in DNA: TGTGCCAGCTCACCAATAGGCCCCGGGGGCACAGATACGCAGTATTTT. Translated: CASSPIGPGGTDTQYF.

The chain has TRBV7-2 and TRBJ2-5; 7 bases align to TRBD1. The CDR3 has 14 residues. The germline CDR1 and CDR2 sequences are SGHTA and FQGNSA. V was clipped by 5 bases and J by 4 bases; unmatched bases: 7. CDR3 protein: CASSLRQGAETQYF. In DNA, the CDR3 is TGTGCCAGCAGCCTCAGACAGGGCGCAGAGACCCAGTACTTC.

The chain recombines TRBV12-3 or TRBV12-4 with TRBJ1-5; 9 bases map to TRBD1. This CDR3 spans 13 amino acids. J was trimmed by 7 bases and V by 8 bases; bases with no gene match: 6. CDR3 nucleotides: TGTGCCAGCCAGGGACAGGGAGGGCAGCCCCAGCATTTT. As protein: CASQGQGGQPQHF.

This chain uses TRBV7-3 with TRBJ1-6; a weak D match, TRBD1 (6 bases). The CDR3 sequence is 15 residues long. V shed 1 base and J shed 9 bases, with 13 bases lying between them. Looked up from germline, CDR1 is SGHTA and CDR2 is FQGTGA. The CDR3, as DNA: TGTGCCAGCAGCTTAAGTGGGGGCTTCGCTTCACCCCTCCACTTT. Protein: CASSLSGGFASPLHF.

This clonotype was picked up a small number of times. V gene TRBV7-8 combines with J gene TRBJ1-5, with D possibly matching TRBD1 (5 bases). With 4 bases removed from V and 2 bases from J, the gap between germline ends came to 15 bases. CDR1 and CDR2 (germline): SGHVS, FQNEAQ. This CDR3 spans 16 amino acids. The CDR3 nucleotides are TGTGCCAGCAGCTCCCACGACAGCGGGGGCAATCAGCCCCAGCATTTT. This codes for CASSSHDSGGNQPQHF.